This is a list of T cell receptor beta chains from one sample in a study of blood T cell repertoires in COVID-19. The data were produced by immunoSEQ multiplex PCR, yet TCRdb's version contains in-frame clones alone and is incomplete. Of about 140,000 clones listed, roughly 80% were seen once; the top ten hold around 9.5%. Sequencing used peripheral blood. These TCRs come from a woman between 45 and 65 years old with active or convalescent COVID-19. CDR3s include the opening cysteine and the closing phenylalanine or tryptophan. The D gene is left open where the match is weak. Expanded clones get a size class; other rows say once, few or many, or leave the size out.

j_call d_call v_call clone_size cdr3_aa cdr3_nt
TRBJ1-1 TRBD1 TRBV6-5 NA CASSYGGGGKTEAFF TGTGCCAGCAGTTACGGAGGGGGCGGAAAGACTGAAGCTTTCTTT
TRBJ1-4 NA TRBV7-8 NA CASSPRVGNEKLFF TGTGCCAGCAGCCCGCGGGTGGGAAATGAAAAACTGTTTTTT
TRBJ2-7 TRBD2 TRBV20-1 NA CSASGLAGVTKRYEQYF TGCAGTGCTAGTGGACTAGCGGGAGTCACGAAGAGATACGAGCAGTACTTC
TRBJ2-7 NA TRBV2 NA CASSESAGGRHEQYF TGTGCCAGCAGTGAAAGCGCAGGGGGGCGACACGAGCAGTACTTC
TRBJ2-1 NA TRBV7-2 NA CASSLGRGAGEQFF TGTGCCAGCAGCTTAGGACGGGGGGCAGGAGAGCAGTTCTTC
TRBJ1-6 NA TRBV2 few CASSESGYNSPLHF TGTGCCAGCAGTGAATCGGGATATAATTCACCCCTCCACTTT
TRBJ1-3 NA TRBV4-2 NA CASSQARTASGNTIYF TGTGCCAGCAGCCAAGCAAGGACAGCCTCTGGAAACACCATATATTTT
TRBJ2-7 TRBD2 TRBV28 NA CASSFLAGGSEQYF TGTGCCAGCAGTTTCCTAGCGGGAGGGAGCGAGCAGTACTTC
TRBJ2-2 TRBD1 TRBV7-3 NA CASSLSGTGSYGELFF TGTGCCAGCAGCTTGTCCGGGACAGGGAGTTACGGGGAGCTGTTTTTT
TRBJ2-3 TRBD2 TRBV6-8 NA CASSRSGDRDNTDTQYF TGTGCCAGCAGCCGCAGCGGGGATCGAGATAACACAGATACGCAGTATTTT
TRBJ1-1 NA TRBV3-1/TRBV3-2 NA CASSQDLRQITEAFF TGTGCCAGCAGCCAAGACCTCCGACAGATCACTGAAGCTTTCTTT
TRBJ2-1 NA TRBV7-2 once CASSPRGASYNEQFF TGTGCCAGCAGCCCCCGTGGGGCCTCCTACAATGAGCAGTTCTTC
TRBJ2-2 TRBD2 TRBV11-2 NA CASRADPGGSGTGELFF TGTGCCAGCAGGGCAGATCCGGGAGGTAGCGGGACCGGGGAGCTGTTTTTT
TRBJ2-1 TRBD2 TRBV7-6 NA CASSPSGLGGNEQFF TGTGCCAGCAGCCCCTCGGGGCTCGGGGGGAATGAGCAGTTCTTC
TRBJ1-2 NA TRBV2 NA CASSGGLRVWGYTF TGTGCCAGCAGTGGGGGGCTGAGGGTATGGGGCTACACCTTC
TRBJ2-3 TRBD2 TRBV7-9 NA CASSLTSGGLTDTQYF TGTGCCAGCAGCTTAACTAGCGGGGGCCTCACAGATACGCAGTATTTT
TRBJ1-6 TRBD1 TRBV19 NA CASSERTGGNSPLHF TGTGCCAGTAGTGAACGGACAGGAGGGAATTCACCCCTCCACTTT
TRBJ2-3 TRBD2 TRBV7-2 NA CASSLRGLAGADTQYF TGTGCCAGCAGCCTCCGTGGGCTAGCGGGGGCGGATACGCAGTATTTT
TRBJ1-1 TRBD1 TRBV6-1 NA CASSEGLTGAIEAFF TGTGCCAGCAGTGAGGGCTTGACAGGGGCGATTGAAGCTTTCTTT
TRBJ2-3 TRBD2 TRBV7-2 NA CASSSEGPLAGTSTDTQYF TGTGCCAGCAGCTCCGAAGGGCCACTAGCGGGGACTAGCACAGATACGCAGTATTTT
TRBJ2-1 TRBD2 TRBV7-2 NA CASSSSSGTSAHNEQFF TGTGCCAGCAGCTCATCCTCCGGGACTAGCGCCCACAATGAGCAGTTCTTC
TRBJ1-6 NA TRBV6-1 few CASSEALGFNSPLHF TGTGCCAGCAGTGAAGCACTGGGCTTCAATTCACCCCTCCACTTT
TRBJ1-4 TRBD1 TRBV5-1 NA CASSLMTGRDEKLFF TGCGCCAGCAGCTTGATGACAGGGAGAGACGAAAAACTGTTTTTT
TRBJ2-1 TRBD2 TRBV4-2 NA CASSLRGGSSYNEQFF TGTGCCAGCAGCCTACGTGGCGGGAGCTCCTACAATGAGCAGTTCTTC
TRBJ2-7 NA TRBV7-9 few CASSLVPSYEQYF TGTGCCAGCAGCTTAGTTCCGAGCTACGAGCAGTACTTC
TRBJ1-3 NA TRBV27 once CASSLSTGTGNTIYF TGTGCCAGCAGTTTATCCACCGGGACTGGAAACACCATATATTTT
TRBJ2-7 TRBD2 TRBV29-1 NA CSVEASGYEQYF TGCAGCGTTGAAGCTAGCGGCTACGAGCAGTACTTC
TRBJ1-6 NA TRBV7-8 NA CASSPGGSRINSPLHF TGTGCCAGCAGCCCCGGAGGCAGTCGGATTAATTCACCCCTCCACTTT